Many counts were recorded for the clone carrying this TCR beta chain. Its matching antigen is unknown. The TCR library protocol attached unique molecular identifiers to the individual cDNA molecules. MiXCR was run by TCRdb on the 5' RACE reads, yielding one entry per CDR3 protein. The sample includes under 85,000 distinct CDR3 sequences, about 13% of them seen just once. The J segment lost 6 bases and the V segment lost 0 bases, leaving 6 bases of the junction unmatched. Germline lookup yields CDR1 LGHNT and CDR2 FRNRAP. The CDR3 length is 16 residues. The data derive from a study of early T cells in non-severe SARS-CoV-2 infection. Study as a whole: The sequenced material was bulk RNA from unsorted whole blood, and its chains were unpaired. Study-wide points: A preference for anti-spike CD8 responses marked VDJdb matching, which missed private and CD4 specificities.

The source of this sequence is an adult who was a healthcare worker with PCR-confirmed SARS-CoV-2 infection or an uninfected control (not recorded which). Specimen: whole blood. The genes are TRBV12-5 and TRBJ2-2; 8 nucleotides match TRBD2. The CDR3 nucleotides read TGTGCTAGTGGTTTGGTGAGCGGGAGATTGTCCGGGGAGCTGTTTTTT. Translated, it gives CASGLVSGRLSGELFF.